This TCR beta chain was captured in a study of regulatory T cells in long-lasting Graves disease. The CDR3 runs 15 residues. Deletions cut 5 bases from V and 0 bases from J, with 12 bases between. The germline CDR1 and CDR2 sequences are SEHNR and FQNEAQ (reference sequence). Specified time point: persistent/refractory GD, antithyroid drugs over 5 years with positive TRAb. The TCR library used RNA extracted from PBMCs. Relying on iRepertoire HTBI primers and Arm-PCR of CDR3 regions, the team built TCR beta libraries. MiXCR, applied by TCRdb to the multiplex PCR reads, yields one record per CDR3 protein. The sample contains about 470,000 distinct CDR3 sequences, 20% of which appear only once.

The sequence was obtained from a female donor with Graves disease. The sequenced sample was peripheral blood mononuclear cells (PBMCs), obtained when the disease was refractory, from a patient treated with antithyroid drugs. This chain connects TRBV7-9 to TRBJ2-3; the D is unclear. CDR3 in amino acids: CASSQISRSTDTQYF. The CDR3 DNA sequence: TGTGCCAGCAGCCAAATTAGCAGAAGCACAGATACGCAGTATTTT.